A selection of T cell receptor beta chains follows, all from one sample in a study of shared clonotypes between healthy human individuals. Produced via immunoSEQ multiplex PCR; TCRdb's table is partial and in-frame only. This table holds 2 million to 3 million clones, more than 85% found once. Sequenced sample: naive CD4+ T cells from PBMCs. Receptors were obtained from a young man in good health. Some clones in this sample may be carry-over from other donors' samples. The CDR3 runs from the conserved cysteine through the conserved F or W. The order of the fields is clone size, J gene, V gene, D gene, CDR3 DNA, CDR3 protein. The D gene is left open where the match is weak. Expanded clones get a size class; other rows say once, few or many, or leave the size out.

.	TRBJ1-5	TRBV5-6	.	TGTGCCAGCAGCAGACTACAGGGAGGGGGCAATCAGCCCCAGCATTTT	CASSRLQGGGNQPQHF
.	TRBJ2-5	TRBV7-3	TRBD2	TGTGCCAGCAGCTTATTGCCCCCTGGGACTACTCAAGAGACCCAGTACTTC	CASSLLPPGTTQETQYF
.	TRBJ1-4	TRBV28	.	TGTGCCAGCAGTTTAAGTCAGGGAGTGGAAAAACTGTTTTTT	CASSLSQGVEKLFF
.	TRBJ1-2	TRBV4-1	.	TGCGCCAGCAGCCAGGGGACGCAGCAGGTCTATGGCTACACCTTC	CASSQGTQQVYGYTF
.	TRBJ1-5	TRBV6-1	TRBD1	TGTGCCAGCAGTGCATTGACAGGGGGCCGCCAGCCCCAGCATTTT	CASSALTGGRQPQHF
.	TRBJ2-7	TRBV6-5	TRBD2	TGTGCCAGCAGCCGGGATCTAGCGGGAGACTACGAGCAGTACTTC	CASSRDLAGDYEQYF
.	TRBJ2-7	TRBV7-2	.	TGTGCCAGCAGCCCTACCCTGGCGGGCTCCTACGAGCAGTACTTC	CASSPTLAGSYEQYF
.	TRBJ2-7	TRBV11-2	TRBD2	TGTGCCAGCAGCCAGACAAGGCGGAGGGAGGGCGGTTACGAGCAGTACTTC	CASSQTRRREGGYEQYF
.	TRBJ2-3	TRBV5-1	TRBD2	TGCGCCAGCAGCCCGGGGACTAGCGGATACACAGATACGCAGTATTTT	CASSPGTSGYTDTQYF
.	TRBJ2-1	TRBV5-6	.	TGTGCCAGCAGCGGGGGGACCTCGTCCATCTACAATGAGCAGTTCTTC	CASSGGTSSIYNEQFF
once	TRBJ2-7	TRBV29-1	.	TGCAGCGTTGTAAGACAGTTCGAGCAGTACTTC	CSVVRQFEQYF
.	TRBJ1-4	TRBV5-1	TRBD1	TGCGCCAGCAGCTCATCAGGGGGACCAACTAATGAAAAACTGTTTTTT	CASSSSGGPTNEKLFF
.	TRBJ2-1	TRBV5-1	TRBD2	TGCGCCAGCAGCTTTGTCGAGAGCGGGAGTGGTCCTGAGCAGTTCTTC	CASSFVESGSGPEQFF
once	TRBJ1-6	TRBV30	.	TGTGCCTGGACTCCCCCGGGACGGGTAAATTCACCCCTCCACTTT	CAWTPPGRVNSPLHF
few	TRBJ1-1	TRBV30	.	TGTGCCTGGAGTCTCGCCGATCGGGATCATGAAGCTTTCTTT	CAWSLADRDHEAFF
.	TRBJ2-5	TRBV5-1	.	TGCGCCAGCAGCTTCTATAGACTAGGGGCCCAAGAGACCCAGTACTTC	CASSFYRLGAQETQYF
.	TRBJ2-1	TRBV5-5	.	TGTGCCAGCAGCCAGGGGCCCAGCAGCAGCAATGAGCAGTTCTTC	CASSQGPSSSNEQFF
.	TRBJ2-6	TRBV19	.	TGTGCCAGTAGTATTTCCAGGGGGGCTGGGGCCAACGTCCTGACTTTC	CASSISRGAGANVLTF
.	TRBJ2-5	TRBV5-1	.	TGCGCCAGCAGCCTTGATCCTGTTTCCCTAGGAGAGACCCAGTACTTC	CASSLDPVSLGETQYF
.	TRBJ1-1	TRBV28	.	TGTGCCAGCAGCCCTGCCCCAGGGGAAGGGAACACTGAAGCTTTCTTT	CASSPAPGEGNTEAFF
.	TRBJ2-7	TRBV5-1	.	TGCGCCAGCAGCGCCATCAGCCCCTCCTACGAGCAGTACTTC	CASSAISPSYEQYF
.	TRBJ1-2	TRBV27	TRBD1	TGTGCCAGCAGTTTAGTACAGGGGTTTGAGGATGGCTACACCTTC	CASSLVQGFEDGYTF
once	TRBJ2-7	TRBV7-9	TRBD2	TGTGCCAGCAGCCCCAGGCGGGAGGTCTACGAGCAGTACTTC	CASSPRREVYEQYF
.	TRBJ2-5	TRBV6-6	TRBD2	TGTGCCAGCAGGTCCGCGGGAGGGCCGGGAGAGACCCAGTACTTC	CASRSAGGPGETQYF
once	TRBJ2-1	TRBV10-3	TRBD2	TGTGCCATCAGCGGGAGGACATACAATGAGCAGTTCTTC	CAISGRTYNEQFF
.	TRBJ2-3	TRBV6-1	.	TGTGCCAGCAGTGAAGCGGGTGTCTATACGCAGTATTTT	CASSEAGVYTQYF
once	TRBJ2-2	TRBV4-2	.	TGTGCCAGCAGCCAGGAAGCTAAGCGGCTACCGGGGGAGCTGTTTTTT	CASSQEAKRLPGELFF
.	TRBJ2-6	TRBV5-4	.	TGTGCCAGCAGCCTAACAGGCTCTGGGGCCAACGTCCTGACTTTC	CASSLTGSGANVLTF
.	TRBJ1-5	TRBV28	TRBD1	TGTGCCAGCACCCTTTGGGACAGAAATAATCAGCCCCAGCATTTT	CASTLWDRNNQPQHF
.	TRBJ1-5	TRBV2	.	TGTGCCAGCAGTGATATTGCAGGACAGTATAGCAATCAGCCCCAGCATTTT	CASSDIAGQYSNQPQHF
.	TRBJ2-7	TRBV6-1	.	TGTGCCAGCAGCGAGACATTCTACGAGCAGTACTTC	CASSETFYEQYF
.	TRBJ1-3	TRBV12-5	.	TGTGCTAGTGGTTTGGAAGGGACGGGGACCATATATTTT	CASGLEGTGTIYF
.	TRBJ2-7	TRBV9	.	TGTGCCAGCAGGGTCCGGGTCAGCCCGATGAGCCCCGAGCCCTACGAGCAGTACTTC	CASRVRVSPMSPEPYEQYF
.	TRBJ2-1	TRBV25-1	.	TGTGCCAGCAGTGAAAAGGCGGGACTTAACAATGAGCAGTTCTTC	CASSEKAGLNNEQFF
.	TRBJ1-1	TRBV28	.	TGTGCCAGCAGTTTAGCGGGGGCCTTGAACACTGAAGCTTTCTTT	CASSLAGALNTEAFF
few	TRBJ1-1	TRBV9	.	TGTGCCAGCAGCCTGTTTACAGAGGGCACTGAAGCTTTCTTT	CASSLFTEGTEAFF
.	TRBJ2-1	TRBV5-1	.	TGCGCCAGCAGCTTCGGACGCCGGGAGCAGTTCTTC	CASSFGRREQFF
.	TRBJ1-4	TRBV18	.	TGTGCCAGCTCACCACCCGGGGCCCCTAATGAAAAACTGTTTTTT	CASSPPGAPNEKLFF
.	TRBJ2-3	TRBV5-1	TRBD2	TGCGCCAGCAACAGACTAGCGGGAGGGCCTAGGAACACAGATACGCAGTATTTT	CASNRLAGGPRNTDTQYF
.	TRBJ2-7	TRBV28	.	TGTGCCAGCCGGGGCAACAGCGCCTACGAGCAGTACTTC	CASRGNSAYEQYF
.	TRBJ2-5	TRBV6-1	TRBD2	TGTGCCAGCAGTGTCGGACTAGCGGGGGAAGAGACCCAGTACTTC	CASSVGLAGEETQYF
once	TRBJ1-5	TRBV6-1	.	TGTGCCAGCAGTGGGCTACCGGTGGGGCCCCAGCATTTT	CASSGLPVGPQHF
once	TRBJ2-7	TRBV7-9	.	TGTGCCAGCAGCCCCCAGGTGACGCTCAGCGAGCAGTACTTC	CASSPQVTLSEQYF
.	TRBJ2-3	TRBV7-6	TRBD2	TGTGCCAGCAGCTTATCGGTAGCGGGGAGCACAGATACGCAGTATTTT	CASSLSVAGSTDTQYF
.	TRBJ2-7	TRBV28	.	TGTGCCAGCAGTTACGTGGATCGCTACGAGCAGTACTTC	CASSYVDRYEQYF
.	TRBJ2-1	TRBV4-1	TRBD2	TGCGCCAGCAGCCAGGGGGACCGGACTAGCGGGGAGCAGTTCTTC	CASSQGDRTSGEQFF
.	TRBJ2-1	TRBV7-3	.	TGTGCCAGCAGCTTCGACGAGCGGAACTACAATGAGCAGTTCTTC	CASSFDERNYNEQFF
.	TRBJ2-2	TRBV6-1	.	TGTGCCAGCAGTCCCCCTAGGACCGGGGAGCTGTTTTTT	CASSPPRTGELFF
.	TRBJ1-3	TRBV5-1	.	TGCGCCAGCAGCGGAGTTCCGGGCTCTGGAAACACCATATATTTT	CASSGVPGSGNTIYF
.	TRBJ2-3	TRBV5-1	.	TGCGCCAGCAGCTTATTAAGCGGAAGCACAGATACGCAGTATTTT	CASSLLSGSTDTQYF
.	TRBJ2-5	TRBV7-2	.	TGTGCCAGCAGCCGAGGAGGGAGCCAAGAGACCCAGTACTTC	CASSRGGSQETQYF
.	TRBJ2-1	TRBV5-1	TRBD1	TGCGCCAGCAGCACCGGGACAGGGTCCTACAATGAGCAGTTCTTC	CASSTGTGSYNEQFF
.	TRBJ2-4	TRBV6-6	TRBD1	TGTGCCAGCAGTGACAGGGGATACATTCAGTACTTC	CASSDRGYIQYF
.	TRBJ2-1	TRBV7-3	TRBD2	TGTGCCAGCAGCCCCCAAGGGGGACTAGCGGGAGGTAGCTCCTACAATGAGCAGTTCTTC	CASSPQGGLAGGSSYNEQFF
.	TRBJ2-1	TRBV6-5	.	TGTGGTCAGGCGGCGGGGCCACCCTACAATGAGCAGTTCTTC	CGQAAGPPYNEQFF